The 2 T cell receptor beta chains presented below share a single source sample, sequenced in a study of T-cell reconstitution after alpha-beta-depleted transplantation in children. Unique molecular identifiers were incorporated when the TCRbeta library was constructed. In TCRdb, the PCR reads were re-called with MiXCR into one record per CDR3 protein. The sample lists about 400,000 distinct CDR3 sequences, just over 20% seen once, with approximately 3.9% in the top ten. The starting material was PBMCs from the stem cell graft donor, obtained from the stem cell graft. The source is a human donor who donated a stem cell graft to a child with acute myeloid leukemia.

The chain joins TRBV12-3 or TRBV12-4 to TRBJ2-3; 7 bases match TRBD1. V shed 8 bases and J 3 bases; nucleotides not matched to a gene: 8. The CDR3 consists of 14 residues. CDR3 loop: CASGDRVMTDTQYF. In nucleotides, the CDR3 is TGTGCCAGCGGCGACAGGGTCATGACAGATACGCAGTATTTT.

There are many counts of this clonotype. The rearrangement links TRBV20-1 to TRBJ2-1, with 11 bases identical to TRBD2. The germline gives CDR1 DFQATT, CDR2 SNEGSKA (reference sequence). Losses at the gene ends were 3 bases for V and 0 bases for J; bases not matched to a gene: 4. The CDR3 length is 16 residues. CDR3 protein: CSASRGLAASYNEQFF. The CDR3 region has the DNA TGCAGTGCTAGTAGGGGACTAGCGGCCTCCTACAATGAGCAGTTCTTC.